A single sample is the source of the 2 T cell receptor beta chains below, sequenced in a study of vaccination and CD4 T cells after COVID-19. One entry per CDR3 protein results from TCRdb running MiXCR on the PCR reads. The top ten clones hold 1% to 1.3% of a sample with about 19,000 distinct CDR3 sequences, about three fifths of them seen once. The sequences come from CD4+ T cells from blood, collected after SARS-CoV-2 vaccination. The origin of the receptors is a human donor who had recovered from COVID-19.

V is TRBV20-1 and J is TRBJ1-4; D not certain. Germline values: CDR1 DFQATT, CDR2 SNEGSKA (reference sequence). This CDR3 is built from 13 residues. V lost 4 bases and J lost 11, with 17 bases in between. CDR3 sequence (DNA): TGCAGTGCTATCCCCTCATCCTCTACCAAACTGTTTTTT. Its translation is CSAIPSSSTKLFF.

This rearrangement joins TRBV28 to TRBJ2-7; 7 bases match TRBD1. Germline V gene lookup returns CDR1 MDHEN and CDR2 SYDVKM. V shed 3 bases and J 3 bases; nucleotides not matched to a gene: 2. The CDR3 extends over 13 amino acids. The CDR3 nucleotides read TGTGCCAGCAGTTTGACAGGGTACTACGAGCAGTACTTC. Its translation: CASSLTGYYEQYF.